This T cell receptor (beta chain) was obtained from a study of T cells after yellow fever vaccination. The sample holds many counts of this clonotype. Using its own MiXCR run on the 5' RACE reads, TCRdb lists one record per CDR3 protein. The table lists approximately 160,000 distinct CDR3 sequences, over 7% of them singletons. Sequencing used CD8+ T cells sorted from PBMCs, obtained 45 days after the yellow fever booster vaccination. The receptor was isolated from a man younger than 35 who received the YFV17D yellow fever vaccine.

CDR3 loop: CASSLPVVGPRSTDTQYF. DNA for the CDR3: TGTGCCAGCAGCTTACCGGTAGTGGGCCCGCGATCCACAGATACGCAGTATTTT. J is TRBJ2-3 and V is TRBV7-8; D gene uncertain. Germline CDR1 is SGHVS and CDR2 is FQNEAQ. The CDR3 covers 18 residues. V was cut by 2 bases and J by 2 bases, with 20 bases left in between. Full variable domain (missing parts from reference TRBV7-8 and TRBJ2-3): GAGVSQSPRYKVAKRGQDVALRCDPISGHVSLFWYQQALGQGPEFLTYFQNEAQLDKSGLPSDRFFAERPEGSVSTLKIQRTQQEDSAVYLCASSLPVVGPRSTDTQYFGPGTRLTVL.